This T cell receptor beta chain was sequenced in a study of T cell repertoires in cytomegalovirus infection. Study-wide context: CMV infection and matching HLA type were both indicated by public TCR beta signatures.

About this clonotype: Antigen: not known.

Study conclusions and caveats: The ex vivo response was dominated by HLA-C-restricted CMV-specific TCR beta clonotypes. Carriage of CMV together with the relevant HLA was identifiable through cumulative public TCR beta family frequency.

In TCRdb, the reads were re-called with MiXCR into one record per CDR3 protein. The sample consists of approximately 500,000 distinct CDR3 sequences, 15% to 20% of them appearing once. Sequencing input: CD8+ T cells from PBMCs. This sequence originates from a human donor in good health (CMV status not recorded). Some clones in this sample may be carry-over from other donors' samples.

The CDR3: CASSLDPDRVEQYF. The CDR3 DNA reads TGCGCCAGCAGCTTAGACCCGGACAGAGTCGAGCAGTACTTC. The V and J genes are TRBV5-1 and TRBJ2-7; the D gene is possibly TRBD1 (6 bases). Trimming stripped 2 bases from V and 6 bases from J, with 15 bases between. Germline assignment: CDR1 SGHRS and CDR2 YFSETQ. There are 14 residues in the CDR3.